This TCR beta chain was observed in a study of T cell responses to AZD1222 COVID-19 vaccine. Study-wide points: Unmutated variant regions are reportedly the target of nearly half of TCRs that are spike-specific. Repertoires in all cases were sampled only once the peak T cell response had passed. Donors, mostly white British, included more females; clonal diversity was possibly underestimated. Researchers report vaccine-associated CD4 TCRs spanning spike, with dominance at 160-218 and 743-854.

To note about this clone: Antigen: not known.

From germline, CDR1 is DFQATT and CDR2 SNEGSKA (reference sequence). V shed 3 bases and J shed 0 bases, with 6 bases lying between them. The CDR3 length is 12 residues. Sequencing was performed with immunoSEQ multiplex PCR; in TCRdb, only in-frame clones are kept and a portion is missing. The sample contains over 130,000 clones, 90% to 95% of which appear only once. The clonotype was recovered from an adult in good health. This material consisted of peripheral blood, taken on day 0 of AZD1222 vaccination. The genes are TRBV20-1 and TRBJ2-7; D gene ambiguous. The CDR3 nucleotides are TGCAGTGCTAGTCCCCGCTCCTACGAGCAGTACGTC. Its translation is CSASPRSYEQYV.